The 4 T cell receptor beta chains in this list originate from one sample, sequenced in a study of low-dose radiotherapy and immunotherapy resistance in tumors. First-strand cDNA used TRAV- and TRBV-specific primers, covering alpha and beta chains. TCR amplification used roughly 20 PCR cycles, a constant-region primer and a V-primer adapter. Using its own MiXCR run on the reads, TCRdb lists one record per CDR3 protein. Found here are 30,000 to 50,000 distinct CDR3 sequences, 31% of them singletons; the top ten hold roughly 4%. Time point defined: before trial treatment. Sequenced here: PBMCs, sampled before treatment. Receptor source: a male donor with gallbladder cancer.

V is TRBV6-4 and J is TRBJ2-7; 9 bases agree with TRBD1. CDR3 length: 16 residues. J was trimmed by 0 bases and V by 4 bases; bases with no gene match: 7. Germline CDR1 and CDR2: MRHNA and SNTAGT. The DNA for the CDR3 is TGTGCCAGCAGTGGCGGGGACAGGGTTTACTCCTACGAGCAGTACTTC. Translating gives CASSGGDRVYSYEQYF.

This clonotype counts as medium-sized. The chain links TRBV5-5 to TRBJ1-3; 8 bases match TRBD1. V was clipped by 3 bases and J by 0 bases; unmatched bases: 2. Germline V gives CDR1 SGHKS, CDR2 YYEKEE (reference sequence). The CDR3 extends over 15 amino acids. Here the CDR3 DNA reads TGTGCCAGCAGCTCCGACAGGGGCTCTGGAAACACCATATATTTT. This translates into CASSSDRGSGNTIYF. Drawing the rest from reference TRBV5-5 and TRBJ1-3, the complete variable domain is DAGVTQSPTHLIKTRGQQVTLRCSPISGHKSVSWYQQVLGQGPQFIFQYYEKEERGRGNFPDRFSARQFPNYSSELNVNALLLGDSALYLCASSSDRGSGNTIYFGEGSWLTVV.

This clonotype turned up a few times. The CDR3: CASSQGLAIEQFF. The CDR3 DNA follows: TGTGCCAGCAGCCAGGGACTAGCTATTGAGCAGTTCTTC. The chain uses TRBV11-1 and TRBJ2-1; the match to TRBD2 covers 9 bases. Trimming cost V 5 bases and J 9 bases; bases outside gene matches: 5. Germline V gene sequence: CDR1 SGHAT, CDR2 FQDESV (reference sequence). This CDR3 is 13 amino acids long.

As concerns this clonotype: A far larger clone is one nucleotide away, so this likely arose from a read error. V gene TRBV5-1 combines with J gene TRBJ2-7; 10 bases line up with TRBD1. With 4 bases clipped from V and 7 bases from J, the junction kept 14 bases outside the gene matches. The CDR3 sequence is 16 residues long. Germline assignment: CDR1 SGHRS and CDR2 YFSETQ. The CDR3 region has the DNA TGCGCCAGCAGCCGGCGGACAGGGGGGGTATACAATGAGCAGTACTTC. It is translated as CASSRRTGGVYNEQYF.